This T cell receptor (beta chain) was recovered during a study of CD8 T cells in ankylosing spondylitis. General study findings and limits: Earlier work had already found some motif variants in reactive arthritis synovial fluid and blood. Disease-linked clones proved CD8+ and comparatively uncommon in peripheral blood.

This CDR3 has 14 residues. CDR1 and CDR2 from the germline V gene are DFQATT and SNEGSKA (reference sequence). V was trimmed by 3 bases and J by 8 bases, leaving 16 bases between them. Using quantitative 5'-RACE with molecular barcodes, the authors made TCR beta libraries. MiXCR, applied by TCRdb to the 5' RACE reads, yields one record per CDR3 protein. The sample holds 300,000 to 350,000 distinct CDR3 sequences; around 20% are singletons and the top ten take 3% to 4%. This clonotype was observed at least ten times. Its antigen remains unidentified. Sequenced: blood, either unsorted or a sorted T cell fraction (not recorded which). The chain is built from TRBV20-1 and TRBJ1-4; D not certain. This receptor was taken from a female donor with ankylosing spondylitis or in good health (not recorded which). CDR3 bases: TGCAGTGCTAGCCGTGGGATGGTTGGGGAAAAACTGTTTTTT. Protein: CSASRGMVGEKLFF.